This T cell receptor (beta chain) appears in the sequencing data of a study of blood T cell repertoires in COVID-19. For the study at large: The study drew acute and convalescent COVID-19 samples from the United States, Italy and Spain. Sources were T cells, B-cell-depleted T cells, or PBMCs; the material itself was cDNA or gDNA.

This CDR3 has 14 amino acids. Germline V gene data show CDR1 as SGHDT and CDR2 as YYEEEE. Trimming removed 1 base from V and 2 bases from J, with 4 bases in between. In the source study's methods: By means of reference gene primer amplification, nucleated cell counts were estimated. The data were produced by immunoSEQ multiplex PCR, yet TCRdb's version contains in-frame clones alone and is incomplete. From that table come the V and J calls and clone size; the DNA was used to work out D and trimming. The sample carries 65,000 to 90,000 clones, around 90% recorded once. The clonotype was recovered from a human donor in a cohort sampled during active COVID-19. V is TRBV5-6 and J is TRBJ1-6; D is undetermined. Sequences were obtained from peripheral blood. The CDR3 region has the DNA TGTGCCAGCAGCTTGTATACCTATAATTCACCCCTCCACTTT. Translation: CASSLYTYNSPLHF.